These 8 T cell receptor beta chains share one sample of origin, sequenced in a study of T cells after yellow fever vaccination. TCRdb re-derived calls from the 5' RACE reads in MiXCR, one entry per CDR3 protein. The data show a few hundred thousand distinct CDR3 sequences, approximately 4% seen once. Source: PBMCs, taken 5 days after the yellow fever booster vaccination. The receptor source for this set is a man aged 18 to 35 who received the YFV17D yellow fever vaccine.

The chain combines TRBV6-5 with TRBJ2-6; D is ambiguous. There are 18 residues in the CDR3. V was pared by 2 bases and J by 0 bases, with 14 bases between. Germline V lookup: CDR1 MNHEY, CDR2 SVGAGI. Here the CDR3 DNA reads TGTGCCAGCAGTTACAAGGGCAGTAGGAACTCTGGGGCCAACGTCCTGACTTTC. This codes for CASSYKGSRNSGANVLTF.

This clonotype has just a few counts. V usage is TRBV12-3 or TRBV12-4 and J usage is TRBJ2-1; D gene unclear. Trimming stripped 3 bases from V and 4 bases from J, with 7 bases between. The CDR3 has 13 amino acids. The CDR3 loop reads CASSFVLYNEQFF. The CDR3 DNA is TGTGCCAGCAGTTTCGTCCTTTACAATGAGCAGTTCTTC.

The chain is built from TRBV20-1 and TRBJ1-5, with D possibly TRBD1 on 5 matching bases. Germline V CDR1 and CDR2: DFQATT, SNEGSKA (reference sequence). This CDR3 comprises 13 residues. V was trimmed by 3 bases and J by 2 bases, leaving 8 bases between them. CDR3 sequence (DNA): TGCAGTGCTAGGAGGGGAGGCAATCAGCCCCAGCATTTT. Protein sequence: CSARRGGNQPQHF.

In its sample, this clonotype was seen a few times. The chain links TRBV28 to TRBJ1-3; D is unclear. This CDR3 comprises 16 residues. The germline gives CDR1 MDHEN, CDR2 SYDVKM. With 1 base removed from V and 4 bases from J, the gap between germline ends came to 14 bases. Written as DNA, the CDR3 is TGTGCCAGCAGTTTATTGGCCCCTAGTGTGGGAAACACCATATATTTT. Translation gives CASSLLAPSVGNTIYF. Drawing the rest from reference TRBV28 and TRBJ1-3, the complete variable domain is DVKVTQSSRYLVKRTGEKVFLECVQDMDHENMFWYRQDPGLGLRLIYFSYDVKMKEKGDIPEGYSVSREKKERFSLILESASTNQTSMYLCASSLLAPSVGNTIYFGEGSWLTVV.

In its sample, this clonotype was seen many times. The genes are TRBV7-2 and TRBJ2-7, with D perhaps TRBD2 (7 bases). With 0 bases removed from V and 3 bases from J, the gap between germline ends came to 9 bases. The length of the CDR3 is 14 residues. Germline V CDR1 and CDR2: SGHTA, FQGNSA. The CDR3 is CASSLAGGLYEQYF. The DNA of the CDR3 is TGTGCCAGCAGCTTAGCGGGGGGGCTCTACGAGCAGTACTTC.

The sample holds a few counts of this clonotype. V and J are TRBV13 and TRBJ2-1; D gene uncertain. The CDR3 runs to 13 residues. Trimming shortened V by 5 bases and J by 10 bases, and 15 bases separated the two germline ends. Germline values: CDR1 PRHDT, CDR2 FYEKMQ (reference sequence). The CDR3 sequence is CASSDYGSTEQFF. In DNA, the CDR3 is TGTGCCAGCAGCGATTATGGGTCGACCGAGCAGTTCTTC.

In this sample, this clonotype turned up a few times. V gene TRBV9 combines with J gene TRBJ1-2; 8 bases agree with TRBD1. The CDR3 runs to 17 residues. J gave up 5 bases and V 0 bases, and 12 bases lay outside the gene matches. Germline-derived CDR1 and CDR2 are SGDLS and YYNGEE. The CDR3 DNA follows: TGTGCCAGCAGCGTAGGTGACAACAGGGGGATTATTTATGGCTACACCTTC. Its translation is CASSVGDNRGIIYGYTF.

Ten or more counts support this clonotype. The chain is built from TRBV12-3 or TRBV12-4 and TRBJ2-7; 7 bases are a match to TRBD1. This CDR3 is built from 14 residues. V dropped 6 bases and J dropped 3; count of bases not matched to a gene: 8. The CDR3 spells CASRTTGRLYEQYF. As DNA, the CDR3 is TGTGCCAGCAGGACGACAGGGCGTCTCTACGAGCAGTACTTC.